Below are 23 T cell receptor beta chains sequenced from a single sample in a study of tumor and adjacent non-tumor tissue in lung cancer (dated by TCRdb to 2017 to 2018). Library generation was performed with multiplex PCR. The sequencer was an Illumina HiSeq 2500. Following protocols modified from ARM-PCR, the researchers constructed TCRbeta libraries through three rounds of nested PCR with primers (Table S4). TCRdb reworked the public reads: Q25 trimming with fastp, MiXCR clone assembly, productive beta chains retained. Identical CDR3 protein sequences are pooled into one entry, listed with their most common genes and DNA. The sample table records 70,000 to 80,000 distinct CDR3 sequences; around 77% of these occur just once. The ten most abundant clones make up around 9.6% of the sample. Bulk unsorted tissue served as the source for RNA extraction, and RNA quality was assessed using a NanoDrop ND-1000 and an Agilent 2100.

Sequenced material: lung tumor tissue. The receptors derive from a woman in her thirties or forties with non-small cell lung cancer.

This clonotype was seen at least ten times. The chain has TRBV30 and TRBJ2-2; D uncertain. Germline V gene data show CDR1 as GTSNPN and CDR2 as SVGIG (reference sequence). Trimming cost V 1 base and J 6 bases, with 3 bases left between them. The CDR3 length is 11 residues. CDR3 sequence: CAWSGAGELFF. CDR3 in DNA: TGTGCCTGGAGTGGTGCCGGGGAGCTGTTTTTT. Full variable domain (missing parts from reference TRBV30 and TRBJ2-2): SQTIHQWPATLVQPVGSPLSLECTVEGTSNPNLYWYRQAAGRGLQLLFYSVGIGQISSEVPQNLSASRPQDRQFILSSKKLLLSDSGFYLCAWSGAGELFFGEGSRLTVL.

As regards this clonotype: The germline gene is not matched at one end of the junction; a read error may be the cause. CDR3 in DNA: TGTACCAGCAGCTTAGGGACTAGCAGGAAAGATACGCAGTATTTT. Translated: CTSSLGTSRKDTQYF. This rearrangement joins TRBV11-2 to TRBJ2-3; 9 bases match TRBD2. This CDR3 has 15 amino acids. Germline lookup yields CDR1 SGHAT and CDR2 FQNNGV.

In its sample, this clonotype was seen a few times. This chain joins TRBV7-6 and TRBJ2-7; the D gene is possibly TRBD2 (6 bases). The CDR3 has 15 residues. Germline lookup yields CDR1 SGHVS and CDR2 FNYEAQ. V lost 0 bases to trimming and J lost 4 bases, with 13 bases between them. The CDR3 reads CASSLAASANYEQYF. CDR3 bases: TGTGCCAGCAGCTTAGCGGCTAGCGCTAATTACGAGCAGTACTTC.

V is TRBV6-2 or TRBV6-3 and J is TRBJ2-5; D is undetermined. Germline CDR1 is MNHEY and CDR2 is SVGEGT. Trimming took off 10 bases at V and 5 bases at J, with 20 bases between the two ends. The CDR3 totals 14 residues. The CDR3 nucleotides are TGTGCCATCGCGAAGGGAACCTACCTGGAGACCCAGTACTTC. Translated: CAIAKGTYLETQYF.

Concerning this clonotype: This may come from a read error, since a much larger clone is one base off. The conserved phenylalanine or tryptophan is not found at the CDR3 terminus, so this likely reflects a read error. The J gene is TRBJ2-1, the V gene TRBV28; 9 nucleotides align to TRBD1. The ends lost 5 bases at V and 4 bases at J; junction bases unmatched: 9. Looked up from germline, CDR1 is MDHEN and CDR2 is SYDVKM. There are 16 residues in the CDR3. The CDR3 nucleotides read TGTGCCAGCAGTGCCGGGACAGGGATGACATACAATGAGCAGTTCCTC. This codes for CASSAGTGMTYNEQFL.

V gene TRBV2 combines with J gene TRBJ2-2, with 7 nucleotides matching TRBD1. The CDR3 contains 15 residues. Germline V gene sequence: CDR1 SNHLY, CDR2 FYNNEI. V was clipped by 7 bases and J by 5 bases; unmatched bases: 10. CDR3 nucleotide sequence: TGTGCCAGCAAGGAACAGGGGACGCGTACCGGGGAGCTGTTTTTT. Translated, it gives CASKEQGTRTGELFF. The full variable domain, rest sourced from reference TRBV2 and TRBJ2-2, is EPEVTQTPSHQVTQMGQEVILRCVPISNHLYFYWYRQILGQKVEFLVSFYNNEISEKSEIFDDQFSVERPDGSNFTLKIRSTKLEDSAMYFCASKEQGTRTGELFFGEGSRLTVL.

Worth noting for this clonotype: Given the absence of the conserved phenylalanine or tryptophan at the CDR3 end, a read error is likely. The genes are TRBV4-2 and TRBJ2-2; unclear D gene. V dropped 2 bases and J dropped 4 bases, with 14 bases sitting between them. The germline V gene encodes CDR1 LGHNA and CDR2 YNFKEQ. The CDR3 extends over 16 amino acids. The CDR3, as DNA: TGTGCCAGCAGCCAAATGATAGGGTCGGGCACCGGGGAGCTGTTTCTT. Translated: CASSQMIGSGTGELFL.

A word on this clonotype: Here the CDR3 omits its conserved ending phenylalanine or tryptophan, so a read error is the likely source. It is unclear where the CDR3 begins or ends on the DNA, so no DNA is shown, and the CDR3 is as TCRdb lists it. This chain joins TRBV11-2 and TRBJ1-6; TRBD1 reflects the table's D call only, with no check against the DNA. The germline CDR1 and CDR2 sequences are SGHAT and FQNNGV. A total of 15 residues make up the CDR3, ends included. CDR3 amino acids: CASSLASGDNSPPHS.

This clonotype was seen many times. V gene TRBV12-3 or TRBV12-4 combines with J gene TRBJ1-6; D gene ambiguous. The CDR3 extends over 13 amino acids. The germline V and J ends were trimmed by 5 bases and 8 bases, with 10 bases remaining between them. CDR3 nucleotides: TGTGCCAGCAGTCGAGACTGGGATTCACCCCTCCACTTT. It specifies CASSRDWDSPLHF.

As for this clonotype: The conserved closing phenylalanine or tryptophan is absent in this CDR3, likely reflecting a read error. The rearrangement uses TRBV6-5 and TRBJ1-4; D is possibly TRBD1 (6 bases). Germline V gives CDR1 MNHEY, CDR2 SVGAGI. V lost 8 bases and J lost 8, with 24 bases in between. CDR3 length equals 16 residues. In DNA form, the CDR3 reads TGTGCCAGCGCTCTATCTCAGGGGCCACTTAACGAAAAACTGTTTTCT. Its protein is CASALSQGPLNEKLFS.

The CDR3 sequence is CATSLGTAEYKQYF. CDR3 DNA sequence: TGTGCCACCAGTTTAGGAACGGCCGAATACAAGCAGTACTTC. The chain carries TRBV24-1 and TRBJ2-7; unclear D gene. This CDR3 is built from 14 residues. Trimming removed 6 bases from V and 8 bases from J, with 19 bases in between. Germline V CDR1 and CDR2: KGHDR, SFDVKD.

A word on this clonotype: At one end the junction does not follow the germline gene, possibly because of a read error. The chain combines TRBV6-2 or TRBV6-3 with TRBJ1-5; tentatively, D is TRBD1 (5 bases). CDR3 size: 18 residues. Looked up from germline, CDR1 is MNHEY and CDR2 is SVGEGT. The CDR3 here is CAGSPVVAGRGSNQPQHF. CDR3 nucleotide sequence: TGTGCCGGCAGTCCAGTGGTGGCAGGGAGGGGTAGCAATCAGCCCCAGCATTTT.

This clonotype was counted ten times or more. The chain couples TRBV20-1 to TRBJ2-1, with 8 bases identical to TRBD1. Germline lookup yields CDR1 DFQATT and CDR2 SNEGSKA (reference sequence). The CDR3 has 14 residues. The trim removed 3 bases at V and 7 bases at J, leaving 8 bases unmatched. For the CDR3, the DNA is TGCAGTGCTAGTCTCCGACAGGGGAGGAATGAGCAGTTCTTC. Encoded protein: CSASLRQGRNEQFF.

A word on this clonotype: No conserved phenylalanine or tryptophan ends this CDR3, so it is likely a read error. In nucleotides, the CDR3 is TGTGTCAGCAGCTTGGTTCTGGTGGCGGGGACCTCTTACGAGCAGTACTTA. Translation gives CVSSLVLVAGTSYEQYL. The V gene is TRBV5-4, the J gene TRBJ2-7; weak D call: TRBD2 (6 bases). The V gene's germline CDR1 is SGHNT and CDR2 YYREEE (reference sequence). The CDR3 runs 17 residues.

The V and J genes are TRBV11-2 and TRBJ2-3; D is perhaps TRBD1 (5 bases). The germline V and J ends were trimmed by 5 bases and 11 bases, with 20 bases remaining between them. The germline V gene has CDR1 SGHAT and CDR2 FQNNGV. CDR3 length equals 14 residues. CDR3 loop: CASSRTGTDNRQYF. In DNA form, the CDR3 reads TGTGCCAGCAGCCGCACGGGCACGGACAACAGGCAGTATTTT.

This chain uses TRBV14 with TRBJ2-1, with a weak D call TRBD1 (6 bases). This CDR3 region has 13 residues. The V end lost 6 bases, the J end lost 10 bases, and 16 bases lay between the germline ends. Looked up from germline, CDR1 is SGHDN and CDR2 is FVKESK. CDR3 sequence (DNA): TGTGCCAGCAGTCGACAGGCTGGCAAGGAGCAGTTCTTC. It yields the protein CASSRQAGKEQFF.

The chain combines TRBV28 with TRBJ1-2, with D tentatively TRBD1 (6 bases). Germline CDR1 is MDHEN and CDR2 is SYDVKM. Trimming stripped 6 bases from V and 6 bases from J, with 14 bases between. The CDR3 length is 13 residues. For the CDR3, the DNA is TGTGCCAGCAGCCTGACAGGTCCACATGGCTACACCTTC. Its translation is CASSLTGPHGYTF.

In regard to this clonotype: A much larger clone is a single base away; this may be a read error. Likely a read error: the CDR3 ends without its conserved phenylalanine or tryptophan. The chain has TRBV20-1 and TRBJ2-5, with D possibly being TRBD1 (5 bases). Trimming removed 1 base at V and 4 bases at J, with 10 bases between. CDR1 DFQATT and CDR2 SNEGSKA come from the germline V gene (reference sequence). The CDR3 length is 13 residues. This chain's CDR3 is CSARGWQGETQYL. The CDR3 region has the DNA TGCAGTGCTAGAGGCTGGCAGGGAGAGACCCAGTACTTA.

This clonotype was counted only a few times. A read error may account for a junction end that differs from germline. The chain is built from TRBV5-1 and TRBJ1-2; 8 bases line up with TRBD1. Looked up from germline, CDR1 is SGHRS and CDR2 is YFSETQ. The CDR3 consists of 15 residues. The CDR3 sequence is CASNTGTGPNYDYTF. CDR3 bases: TGCGCCAGCAATACCGGGACAGGTCCTAACTATGACTACACCTTC.

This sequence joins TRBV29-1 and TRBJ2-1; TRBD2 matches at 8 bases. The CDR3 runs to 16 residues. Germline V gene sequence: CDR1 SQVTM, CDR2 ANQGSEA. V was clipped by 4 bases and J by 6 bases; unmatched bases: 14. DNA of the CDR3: TGCAGCGTTGCTGAGCCGGGAGGGCCGTGCAGCAATGAGCAGTTCTTC. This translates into CSVAEPGGPCSNEQFF.

Here the CDR3 reads CVNSEDPGGTTDTQYF. In DNA form, the CDR3 reads TGTGTTAACAGTGAAGACCCCGGAGGGACCACAGATACGCAGTATTTT. This chain uses TRBV6-1 with TRBJ2-3; TRBD2 is a possible D gene (6 bases). The CDR3 loop spans 16 amino acids. The germline V gene encodes CDR1 MNHNS and CDR2 SASEGT.

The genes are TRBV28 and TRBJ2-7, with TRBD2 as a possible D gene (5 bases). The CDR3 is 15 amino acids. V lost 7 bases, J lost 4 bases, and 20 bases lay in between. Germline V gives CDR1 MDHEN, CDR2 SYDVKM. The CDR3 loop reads CASISIQRTTYEQYF. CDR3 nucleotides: TGTGCCAGCATCTCAATCCAGCGGACCACATACGAGCAGTACTTC.

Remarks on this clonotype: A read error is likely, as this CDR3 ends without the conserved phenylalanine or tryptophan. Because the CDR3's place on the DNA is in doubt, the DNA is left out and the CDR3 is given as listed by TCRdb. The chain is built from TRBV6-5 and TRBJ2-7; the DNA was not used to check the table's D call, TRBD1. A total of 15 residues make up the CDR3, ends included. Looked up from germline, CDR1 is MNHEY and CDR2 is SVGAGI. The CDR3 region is CASSLSGTGLKEQYY.